The entry below gives a single T cell receptor beta chain sequence along with its context. The CDR3 sequence is 16 residues long. V shed 1 base and J shed 2 bases, with 12 bases lying between them. Germline V gene data show CDR1 as MGHRA and CDR2 as YSYEKL. This record comes from a study of blood T cell repertoires in COVID-19. Study overall: Both acute and convalescent COVID-19 samples were obtained from the United States, Italy and Spain. T cells, B-cell-depleted T cells, or PBMCs provided the cDNA or gDNA that served as material.

Authors' data handling: Amplified reference gene primers provided the basis for estimating nucleated cell counts. Using immunoSEQ multiplex PCR, the repertoire was profiled, and TCRdb retains in-frame clones only, with some absent. The DNA gave D and trimming, while V, J and clone size come from that table. The sample comprises roughly 270,000 clones, approximately 86% of which are singletons, and roughly 9.1% rests with the top ten. This sequence joins TRBV4-1 and TRBJ1-3; maybe TRBD1 (6 bases). The receptor was derived from a man aged 18-30 years with active or convalescent COVID-19. Sequencing was done on a sample of peripheral blood. The CDR3 sequence: CASSQGSQGTGNTIYF. In DNA, the CDR3 is TGCGCCAGCAGCCAAGGATCACAGGGTACTGGAAACACCATATATTTT.